Detailed here is one T cell receptor beta chain. Its antigen remains unknown. The data originate from a study of CD8 T cells in Susac syndrome. Random-hexamer reverse transcription was applied to roughly 0.45 to 1 ug RNA. It was immunoSEQ multiplex PCR that amplified TCR beta CDR3 across 54 Vbeta and 13 Jbeta. One entry per CDR3 protein results from TCRdb running MiXCR on the immunoSEQ multiplex PCR reads. The sample holds 160,000 or so distinct CDR3 sequences, 90% to 95% seen once. CD8+ and CD4+ T cells circulating in blood were sequenced for TCR beta. Negative isolation was used for CD8+ and CD4+ T cells, and FACS enrichment was applied to TEMRA cells. Study observations and caveats: The study's TCR sequencing and HLA analysis covered a relatively small number of individuals, and the study acknowledged this.

Sequenced sample: CD4+ T cells from PBMCs. This receptor was taken from a human donor in good health.

CDR3 sequence (DNA): TGCAGCGTTGGGGGCTTCCCGACCGTCACAGATACGCAGTATTTT. Its protein product is CSVGGFPTVTDTQYF. The rearrangement uses TRBV29-1 and TRBJ2-3; a possible D gene is TRBD1 (5 bases). V was cut by 4 bases and J by 2 bases, with 16 bases left in between. The length of the CDR3 is 15 residues. The germline gives CDR1 SQVTM, CDR2 ANQGSEA.